One sample yielded the 27 T cell receptor beta chains listed below, sequenced in a study of blood T cell repertoires in COVID-19. TCRdb's table, derived via immunoSEQ multiplex PCR, lists solely in-frame clones and lacks some. The table shows around 270,000 clones, with roughly 80% occurring only once. Sample: peripheral blood. Source of these receptors: a person between 65 and 80 years old with COVID-19, enrolled during active disease.

The chain is built from TRBV12-3 or TRBV12-4 and TRBJ1-4, with a possible D match to TRBD1 (6 bases). The ends were cut back, 8 bases at V and 7 bases at J, with 14 bases in the middle. CDR3 length equals 13 residues. The CDR3 DNA follows: TGTGCCAGCCAGGGGACTAGGGGTGAAAAACTGTTTTTT. It translates to CASQGTRGEKLFF.

The chain combines TRBV5-5 with TRBJ1-2, with a tentative D call TRBD1 (5 bases). Germline V gene data show CDR1 as SGHKS and CDR2 as YYEKEE (reference sequence). This CDR3 is built from 15 residues. With 4 bases removed from V and 7 bases from J, the gap between germline ends came to 20 bases. The CDR3 DNA is TGTGCCAGCAGCGGGACTTCGGGGCGTCGAGTTGGCTACACCTTC. Encoded protein: CASSGTSGRRVGYTF.

V is TRBV4-3 and J is TRBJ1-5; D unclear. This CDR3 region has 15 residues. Germline CDR1 reads LGHNA; CDR2 reads YSLEER. The germline V and J ends were trimmed by 3 bases and 0 bases, with 9 bases remaining between them. The DNA of the CDR3 is TGCGCCAGCAGCCAGTGGGCAGATAGCAATCAGCCCCAGCATTTT. Translation gives CASSQWADSNQPQHF.

V is TRBV20-1 and J is TRBJ1-4; the D gene is possibly TRBD1 (6 bases). Germline-derived CDR1 and CDR2 are DFQATT and SNEGSKA (reference sequence). The CDR3 is made up of 15 amino acids. Trimming removed 3 bases at V and 0 bases at J, with 11 bases between. The CDR3 protein is CSASWGRATNEKLFF. The CDR3 nucleotides read TGCAGTGCTAGTTGGGGGCGGGCAACTAATGAAAAACTGTTTTTT.

The genes are TRBV11-3 and TRBJ2-5; D call uncertain. The germline V and J ends were trimmed by 6 bases and 7 bases, with 15 bases remaining between them. Germline assignment: CDR1 SGHNT and CDR2 YENEEA. The CDR3 is 13 residues long. The DNA of the CDR3 is TGTGCCAGCAGTGTGAATAGAGTTGGGACCCAGTACTTC. It is translated as CASSVNRVGTQYF.

This clone was recorded at least ten times. This chain connects TRBV6-4 to TRBJ2-1; tentatively, D is TRBD2 (5 bases). CDR1 and CDR2 from the germline V gene are MRHNA and SNTAGT. Trimming removed 2 bases from V and 8 bases from J, with 13 bases in between. The CDR3 has 14 residues. The CDR3 DNA reads TGTGCCAGCAGTGACCGGTCCCGGGGTGATGAGCAGTTCTTC. Its translation is CASSDRSRGDEQFF.

Regarding this clone: Other DNA sequences in this specimen translate into the identical CDR3. V is TRBV19 and J is TRBJ1-6; D is ambiguous. Germline lookup yields CDR1 LNHDA and CDR2 SQIVND (reference sequence). The CDR3 is made up of 14 amino acids. V dropped 3 bases and J dropped 3 bases, with 6 bases sitting between them. The CDR3 nucleotides read TGTGCCAGTAGTATTAACAGCTATAATTCACCCCTCCACTTT. The encoded protein is CASSINSYNSPLHF.

The chain couples TRBV7-2 to TRBJ2-7, with 7 bases that match TRBD2. This CDR3 contains 15 residues. J was trimmed by 4 bases and V by 1 base; bases with no gene match: 7. Germline V gives CDR1 SGHTA, CDR2 FQGNSA. The CDR3 DNA sequence: TGTGCCAGCAGCTTAGGGCTAGCGGATATTTACGAGCAGTACTTC. Translated: CASSLGLADIYEQYF.

This clone was seen once. This rearrangement joins TRBV6-1 to TRBJ2-7; 8 bases fit TRBD1. This CDR3 is 14 amino acids long. The germline gives CDR1 MNHNS, CDR2 SASEGT. Losses at the gene ends were 2 bases for V and 7 bases for J; bases not matched to a gene: 7. The CDR3 region has the DNA TGTGCCAGCAGTGAAACGGGACAGGTTTTAGAGCAGTACTTC. This gives the protein CASSETGQVLEQYF.

The rearrangement links TRBV29-1 to TRBJ1-3; unclear D gene. Deletions cut 7 bases from V and 2 bases from J, with 18 bases between. Germline values: CDR1 SQVTM, CDR2 ANQGSEA. The CDR3 contains 15 residues. CDR3 protein: CSGGTQTSAGNTIYF. The CDR3 region has the DNA TGCAGCGGCGGCACTCAGACGTCCGCTGGAAACACCATATATTTT. Full variable domain (rest looked up from reference TRBV29-1 and TRBJ1-3): SAVISQKPSRDICQRGTSLTIQCQVDSQVTMMFWYRQQPGQSLTLIATANQGSEATYESGFVIDKFPISRPNLTFSTLTVSNMSPEDSSIYLCSGGTQTSAGNTIYFGEGSWLTVV.

V and J are TRBV3-1 (or the pseudogene TRBV3-2) and TRBJ1-6; D remains unclear. The V gene's germline CDR1 is LGHDT and CDR2 YNNKEL (reference sequence). Trimming left V 2 bases short and J 9 bases short, with 8 bases between. CDR3 length: 13 residues. The CDR3 nucleotides read TGTGCCAGCAGCCAATCCGGGAGTTCACCCCTCCACTTT. Its translation: CASSQSGSSPLHF.

The chain joins TRBV7-9 to TRBJ2-1; D is possibly TRBD2 (6 bases). The CDR3 runs 13 residues. V dropped 10 bases and J dropped 6 bases, with 16 bases sitting between them. CDR1 is SEHNR, CDR2 FQNEAQ, per germline (reference sequence). The DNA for the CDR3 is TGTGCCATGCCTGACGGGAGTTTCAATGAGCAGTTCTTC. This encodes CAMPDGSFNEQFF.

The chain joins TRBV5-1 to TRBJ1-6, with 7 bases that match TRBD1. This CDR3 has 16 amino acids. J gave up 7 bases and V 0 bases, and 7 bases lay outside the gene matches. Germline CDR1 is SGHRS and CDR2 is YFSETQ. In DNA form, the CDR3 reads TGCGCCAGCAGCTTGGGGCCACAGGGGACAAATTCACCCCTCCACTTT. This encodes CASSLGPQGTNSPLHF.

The rearrangement joins TRBV9 to TRBJ1-6; D not resolved. From germline, CDR1 is SGDLS and CDR2 YYNGEE. CDR3 length: 16 amino acids. V lost 0 bases and J 0 bases, leaving 7 bases between the germline ends. CDR3 in amino acids: CASSVGESSYNSPLHF. The DNA of the CDR3 is TGTGCCAGCAGCGTAGGGGAGAGCTCCTATAATTCACCCCTCCACTTT.

The chain employs TRBV9 and TRBJ2-7; a weak D match, TRBD1 (5 bases). The CDR3 has 15 residues. Trimming left V 0 bases short and J 0 bases short, with 10 bases between. Germline CDR1 reads SGDLS; CDR2 reads YYNGEE. The CDR3 spells CASSVAATGSYEQYF. The CDR3 DNA sequence: TGTGCCAGCAGCGTAGCGGCCACAGGCTCCTACGAGCAGTACTTC. The whole variable domain, filled in from reference TRBV9 and TRBJ2-7, reads DSGVTQTPKHLITATGQRVTLRCSPRSGDLSVYWYQQSLDQGLQFLIQYYNGEERAKGNILERFSAQQFPDLHSELNLSSLELGDSALYFCASSVAATGSYEQYFGPGTRLTVT.

The chain joins TRBV15 to TRBJ1-1; D is ambiguous. Germline V gene lookup returns CDR1 LNHNV and CDR2 YYDKDF (reference sequence). The V end lost 5 bases, the J end lost 1 base, and 17 bases lay between the germline ends. The CDR3 contains 16 residues. The chain's CDR3 is CATSLPLSASNTEAFF. In DNA form, the CDR3 reads TGTGCCACCAGCCTACCCCTGAGTGCTTCGAACACTGAAGCTTTCTTT.

The V and J genes are TRBV6-4 and TRBJ1-5, with no clear D. With 3 bases removed from V and 6 bases from J, the gap between germline ends came to 9 bases. This CDR3 has 13 residues. Germline V lookup: CDR1 MRHNA, CDR2 SNTAGT. CDR3 residues: CASSENGGQPQHF. Here the CDR3 DNA reads TGTGCCAGCAGTGAAAACGGTGGTCAGCCCCAGCATTTT.

J is TRBJ2-3 and V is TRBV6-5, with 7 bases aligning to TRBD1. CDR3 length: 14 residues. Per the germline V gene, CDR1 is MNHEY and CDR2 is SVGAGI. The ends lost 5 bases at V and 4 bases at J; junction bases unmatched: 6. CDR3 protein: CASSTRTGPDTQYF. DNA of the CDR3: TGTGCCAGCAGTACAAGGACAGGCCCAGATACGCAGTATTTT.

This clone is a singleton in its sample. The chain links TRBV4-3 to TRBJ2-3, with 9 bases matching TRBD2. This CDR3 contains 16 residues. V shed 0 bases, J shed 4 bases, and the junction held 5 bases outside the gene matches. From germline, CDR1 is LGHNA and CDR2 YSLEER. The CDR3 DNA is TGCGCCAGCAGCCAAGAAGCTAGCGGGATCTCAGATACGCAGTATTTT. Amino acids: CASSQEASGISDTQYF.

This clone has just one count. J is TRBJ2-7 and V is TRBV5-1, with TRBD2 matching 8 bases. With 4 bases clipped from V and 3 bases from J, the junction kept 6 bases outside the gene matches. The CDR3 is 14 amino acids. The germline V gene has CDR1 SGHRS and CDR2 YFSETQ. For the CDR3, the DNA is TGCGCCAGCAGCCCCCCCACTAGCGGCTACGAGCAGTACTTC. This codes for CASSPPTSGYEQYF.

In this sample, this clone turned up a few times. The chain employs TRBV6-5 and TRBJ1-1; a possible D gene is TRBD1 (5 bases). The CDR3 totals 14 residues. Trimming stripped 4 bases from V and 6 bases from J, with 15 bases between. The germline gives CDR1 MNHEY, CDR2 SVGAGI. The CDR3 DNA reads as TGTGCCAGCAGTTCCCTCGGGGGTTCCCCTGAAGCTTTCTTT. It codes for CASSSLGGSPEAFF.

The V and J genes are TRBV5-8 and TRBJ2-1; a possible D gene is TRBD2 (6 bases). V lost 6 bases to trimming and J lost 9 bases, with 16 bases between them. The CDR3 totals 13 residues. Germline assignment: CDR1 SGHTS and CDR2 YDEGEE. This CDR3 is CASMPTGLFEQFF. In DNA form, the CDR3 reads TGTGCCAGCATGCCCACGGGACTTTTTGAGCAGTTCTTC.

V usage is TRBV7-9 and J usage is TRBJ1-5; no clear D. The CDR3 is 14 amino acids. Germline values: CDR1 SEHNR, CDR2 FQNEAQ (reference sequence). V lost 6 bases to trimming and J lost 2 bases, with 11 bases between them. The CDR3 nucleotides read TGTGCCAGCAGTCCAATACGGGGCAATCAGCCCCAGCATTTT. Its translation is CASSPIRGNQPQHF.

This clone came up once. The chain has TRBV7-8 and TRBJ1-3; a possible D gene is TRBD1 (5 bases). Trimming took 4 bases from V and 2 from J, leaving 15 bases between them. Germline values: CDR1 SGHVS, CDR2 FQNEAQ. The CDR3 extends over 16 amino acids. CDR3 sequence: CASSSRGGSTGNTIYF. In DNA, the CDR3 is TGTGCCAGCAGCTCCCGCGGGGGTTCGACTGGAAACACCATATATTTT.

V usage is TRBV19 and J usage is TRBJ1-5; TRBD1 is a possible D gene (5 bases). This CDR3 region has 14 residues. V shed 4 bases and J shed 3 bases, with 10 bases lying between them. Germline V gene lookup returns CDR1 LNHDA and CDR2 SQIVND (reference sequence). The chain's CDR3 is CASSTPGDNQPQHF. For the CDR3, the DNA is TGTGCCAGTAGTACCCCGGGGGACAATCAGCCCCAGCATTTT.

This clone was counted a single time. The chain joins TRBV5-1 to TRBJ1-5; 7 nucleotides align to TRBD1. Germline V gene sequence: CDR1 SGHRS, CDR2 YFSETQ. CDR3 length equals 13 residues. V lost 3 bases to trimming and J lost 4 bases; unmatched junction nucleotides: 1. The CDR3 loop is CASSWDRNQPQHF. The CDR3 nucleotides read TGCGCCAGCAGCTGGGACAGAAATCAGCCCCAGCATTTT.

J is TRBJ2-4 and V is TRBV7-5; the table's D call of TRBD2 was not tested on the DNA. TRBV7-5 is classified as a pseudogene. The CDR3 loop spans 18 amino acids. CDR3 nucleotide sequence: TGTGTCAGAAGCAATCGACTAGCGGGGGATGTAGCCAAAAACATTCAGTACTTC. Translation gives CVRSNRLAGDVAKNIQYF.